Listed here are 10 T cell receptor beta chains from one sample, sequenced in a study of T cell responses to AZD1222 COVID-19 vaccine. The method was immunoSEQ multiplex PCR; TCRdb's version includes in-frame clones alone and lacks a portion of them. The sample gives approximately 84,000 clones, approximately 88% of which show up once; less than 2.5% is in the top ten. The specimen was peripheral blood, collected on day 0 of AZD1222 vaccination. The receptors stem from an adult in good health.

The chain recombines TRBV4-2 with TRBJ1-1, with D hard to call. The CDR3 totals 13 residues. Germline V lookup: CDR1 LGHNA, CDR2 YNFKEQ. The ends were cut back, 0 bases at V and 4 bases at J, with 6 bases in the middle. The CDR3: CASSQDWATEAFF. DNA of the CDR3: TGTGCCAGCAGCCAAGACTGGGCCACTGAAGCTTTCTTT.

This clone occurred once. The chain couples TRBV9 to TRBJ2-3, with 7 bases that match TRBD1. The CDR3 is made up of 15 amino acids. Per the germline V gene, CDR1 is SGDLS and CDR2 is YYNGEE. V was clipped by 0 bases and J by 4 bases; unmatched bases: 5. CDR3 bases: TGTGCCAGCAGCGTAGTAGGGGGCTTGTCAGATACGCAGTATTTT. Its translation is CASSVVGGLSDTQYF.

The chain is built from TRBV29-1 and TRBJ2-7; 8 bases line up with TRBD1. V lost 6 bases to trimming and J lost 6 bases; unmatched junction nucleotides: 7. The CDR3 runs 12 residues. Germline lookup yields CDR1 SQVTM and CDR2 ANQGSEA. The CDR3 loop is CSVRTGPSEQYF. The DNA of the CDR3 is TGCAGCGTGAGGACAGGGCCTTCCGAGCAGTACTTC.

The CDR3 is CASSQVRDFYEQYF. CDR3 nucleotides: TGTGCCAGCAGCCAAGTCCGGGACTTCTACGAGCAGTACTTC. This sequence joins TRBV3-1 (or the pseudogene TRBV3-2) and TRBJ2-7, with a tentative D call TRBD2 (6 bases). In germline, CDR1 is LGHDT, CDR2 YNNKEL (reference sequence). CDR3 size: 14 residues. V gave up 1 base and J gave up 3 bases, with 10 bases separating them.

V and J are TRBV7-3 and TRBJ2-2, with 8 bases identical to TRBD1. J lost 1 base, V lost 3 bases, and 4 bases had no gene match. Germline CDR1 reads SGHTA; CDR2 reads FQGTGA. The CDR3 covers 16 residues. CDR3 region: CASSFGGQGNTGELFF. CDR3 in DNA: TGTGCCAGCAGCTTCGGCGGACAGGGGAACACCGGGGAGCTGTTTTTT.

The V and J genes are TRBV7-9 and TRBJ1-2; TRBD1 is a possible D gene (6 bases). The V gene lost 2 bases and the J gene lost 3 bases, with 10 bases spanning the gap. The germline gives CDR1 SEHNR, CDR2 FQNEAQ (reference sequence). The CDR3 spans 14 residues. CDR3 loop: CASSLQGGDYGYTF. The CDR3, as DNA: TGTGCCAGCAGCTTACAAGGGGGTGACTATGGCTACACCTTC.

This rearrangement joins TRBV5-6 to TRBJ1-2; a weak D match, TRBD1 (5 bases). CDR1 is SGHDT and CDR2 is YYEEEE in the germline V gene. The V end was cut by 2 bases, the J end by 5 bases, with 16 bases between. The CDR3 runs 15 residues. In DNA, the CDR3 is TGTGCCAGCAGCTTCGGACACCCTATCGGGTATGGCTACACCTTC. This gives the protein CASSFGHPIGYGYTF.

This clone was observed once. The chain has TRBV4-2 and TRBJ2-1; 13 bases are shared with TRBD2. The germline V gene has CDR1 LGHNA and CDR2 YNFKEQ. The V segment lost 0 bases and the J segment 9 bases; nucleotides outside the gene matches: 5. This CDR3 is 16 amino acids long. The DNA of the CDR3 is TGTGCCAGCAGCCAAGATAAGACTAGCGGGAGGCGTGAGCAGTTCTTC. Its protein product is CASSQDKTSGRREQFF.

The chain combines TRBV21-1 with TRBJ2-1. TRBV21-1 is reported as a pseudogene. The CDR3 totals 11 residues. DNA for the CDR3: TGTGCCAGCAGCAAAGTTGGGAATCAGTTCTTC. Its translation: CASSKVGNQFF.

The chain is built from TRBV30 and TRBJ1-2; tentative D call: TRBD1 (6 bases). The CDR3 is made up of 12 amino acids. Trimming pared 5 bases from V and 3 bases from J, leaving 10 bases between. Per germline, CDR1 GTSNPN and CDR2 SVGIG (reference sequence). CDR3 coding DNA: TGTGCCTGGGCGACAGGCCACTATGGCTACACCTTC. Translating gives CAWATGHYGYTF.